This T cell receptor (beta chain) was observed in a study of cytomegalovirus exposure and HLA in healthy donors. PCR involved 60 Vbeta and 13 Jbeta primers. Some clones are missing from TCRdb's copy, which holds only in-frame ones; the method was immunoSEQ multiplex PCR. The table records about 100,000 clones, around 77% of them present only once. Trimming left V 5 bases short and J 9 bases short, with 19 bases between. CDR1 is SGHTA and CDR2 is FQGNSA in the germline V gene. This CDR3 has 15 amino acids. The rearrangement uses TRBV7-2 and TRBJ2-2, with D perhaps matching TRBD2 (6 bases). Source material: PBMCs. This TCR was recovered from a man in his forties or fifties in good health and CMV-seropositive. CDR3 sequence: CASSRGWDSNRELFF. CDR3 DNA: TGTGCCAGCAGCCGAGGTTGGGACTCCAACCGGGAGCTGTTTTTT.